Detailed here is one T cell receptor beta chain. This CDR3 has 15 amino acids. Germline V gene lookup returns CDR1 MRHNA and CDR2 SNTAGT. Trimming stripped 3 bases from V and 0 bases from J, with 6 bases between. Clones were sequenced by immunoSEQ multiplex PCR, and TCRdb holds only the in-frame ones, with some missing. Here the sample spans 40,000 or so clones, 88% being singletons. This sample stems from a study of blood T cell repertoires in COVID-19. Sequencing used peripheral blood. The TCR sequence derives from a human donor in a cohort sampled during active COVID-19. The chain joins TRBV6-4 to TRBJ1-6; D unresolved. The CDR3 DNA reads TGTGCCAGCAGTGAGAAGAGCTCCTATAATTCACCCCTCCACTTT. It codes for CASSEKSSYNSPLHF.